This is a list of T cell receptor beta chains from one sample in a study of T cells in Graves' hyperthyroidism and ophthalmopathy. TCRdb re-called the multiplex PCR reads through MiXCR, storing one row per CDR3 protein. Of 490,000 or so distinct CDR3 sequences listed, 46% are singletons. The material sequenced was peripheral blood or thyroid tissue (not recorded which). Receptor source: an adult woman with Graves' disease, either hyperthyroidism or ophthalmopathy (not recorded which). CDR3s include the opening cysteine and the closing phenylalanine or tryptophan. A D gene is named only where the DNA matches it firmly. Clone size, where shown, is once, few, many, or a class for clones that have expanded.

>TRBV7-3|.|.|TRBJ1-6
TGTGCCAGCAGCCTAAGACCCCGGGATACCCTCCACTTT
CASSLRPRDTLHF
>TRBV6-6|TRBD2|.|TRBJ2-5
TGTGCCAGCAGTGACCACCCAGGCGGGGGGTCGGGGACCCAGTACTTC
CASSDHPGGGSGTQYF
>TRBV7-2|TRBD1|.|TRBJ2-5
TGTGCCAGCAGCTCGCTCCAAGGGGGCGGAGAGACCCAGTACTTC
CASSSLQGGGETQYF
>TRBV30|.|few|TRBJ1-6
TGTGCCTGGAGTGTACCGGGTTCACCCCTCCACTTT
CAWSVPGSPLHF
>TRBV2|.|many|TRBJ2-7
TGTGCCAGCCGGCCGGGGGCCCAATCCTACGAGCAGTACTTC
CASRPGAQSYEQYF
>TRBV7-2|.|many|TRBJ1-4
TGTGCCAGCAGCTTAGGCAGAGGACGATATAATGAAAAACTGTTTTTT
CASSLGRGRYNEKLFF
>TRBV7-2|.|.|TRBJ2-5
TGTGCCAGCAGCTCGCCGGGGAAGGATCAGCCCCAGTACTTC
CASSSPGKDQPQYF
>TRBV7-2|.|few|TRBJ1-6
TGTGCCAGCAGCCGCAAAGGGGGAAAGGATAATTCACCCCTCCACTTT
CASSRKGGKDNSPLHF
>TRBV14|TRBD2|.|TRBJ2-1
TGTGCCAGCAGCCCCGGGACTAGCGGGATTGAGCAGTTCTTC
CASSPGTSGIEQFF
>TRBV29-1|TRBD2|few|TRBJ2-5
TGCAGCGTGACTAGCGGAGAGACCCAGTACTTC
CSVTSGETQYF
>TRBV4-3|.|many|TRBJ2-5
TGCGCCAGCAGCCAAGATATTGGGCCCACGGAGACCCAGTACTTC
CASSQDIGPTETQYF
>TRBV27|.|.|TRBJ2-7
TGTGCCAGCAGTCCGACCTTGCGGGCGGGAAACTACGAGCAGTACTTC
CASSPTLRAGNYEQYF
>TRBV19|.|many|TRBJ2-5
TGTGCCAGTAGCCAGGGACCAACCCAGTACTTC
CASSQGPTQYF
>TRBV20-1|.|many|TRBJ1-1
TGCAGTGCTAGAGATCTACCAGGGGCCGACACTGAAGCTTTCTTT
CSARDLPGADTEAFF
>TRBV20-1|.|.|TRBJ1-5
TGCAGTGCTAGAGCGTGGGAGGGGCAGCCCCAGCATTTT
CSARAWEGQPQHF
>TRBV19|.|.|TRBJ1-1
TGTGCCAGTAGTATCCTAAGCTGGGGGTCGAACACTGAAGCTTTCTTT
CASSILSWGSNTEAFF
>TRBV25-1|.|.|TRBJ1-2
TGTGCCAGCAGTTTACAGCCAGTGAACTATGGCTACACCTTC
CASSLQPVNYGYTF
>TRBV10-3|.|few|TRBJ1-2
TGTGCCATCAGTGAGTCTAGTGCAGTGCGGTATGGCTACACCTTC
CAISESSAVRYGYTF
>TRBV3-1|.|few|TRBJ1-1
TGTGCCAGCAGCCAAGAATTGTTCTACTTTCCTAGGGGAGCTTTCTTT
CASSQELFYFPRGAFF
>TRBV15|.|.|TRBJ1-5
TGTGCCACCAGCAGAGATCGAAGGAGCAATCAGCCCCAGCATTTT
CATSRDRRSNQPQHF
>TRBV5-6|.|once|TRBJ1-6
TGTGCCAGCAGCTTTGGGTTGGATTCACCCCTCCACTTT
CASSFGLDSPLHF
>TRBV4-3|.|many|TRBJ1-5
TGCGCCAGCAGCCAAGATTGGGGCTTGAATCAGCCCCAGCATTTT
CASSQDWGLNQPQHF
>TRBV11-1|TRBD2|.|TRBJ2-2
TGTGCCAGCAGCTTCAGGACTAGCGGGAACGGGGGGCTGTTTTTT
CASSFRTSGNGGLFF
>TRBV19|TRBD2|few|TRBJ2-7
TGTGCCAGTAGTCTCGGCCCCGTAGCGGGAGGGAGCTCCTACGAGCAGTACTTC
CASSLGPVAGGSSYEQYF
>TRBV7-9|TRBD2|few|TRBJ2-7
TGTGCCAGCAGCGGTGGACTAGCGGGTCTCTACGAGCAGTACTTC
CASSGGLAGLYEQYF
>TRBV12-3/TRBV12-4|.|many|TRBJ1-3
TGTGCCAGCAATCGCGCTGGAAACACCATATATTTT
CASNRAGNTIYF
>TRBV15|.|.|TRBJ1-5
TGTGCCACCAGCGTAAGGACGGGTCAGCCCCAGCATTTT
CATSVRTGQPQHF
>TRBV5-1|TRBD1|many|TRBJ1-1
TGCGCCAGCAGCTTGTTAGGGGACAGGAACACTGAAGCTTTCTTT
CASSLLGDRNTEAFF
>TRBV10-2|TRBD1|.|TRBJ1-2
TGCGCCAGCAGAACAGGGGGCAGCTATGGCTACACCTTC
CASRTGGSYGYTF
>TRBV5-1|.|many|TRBJ1-2
TGCGCCAGCAGCTTTCCCAATAATCATGGCTACACCTTC
CASSFPNNHGYTF
>TRBV10-3|.|.|TRBJ1-3
TGTGCCATCAGTGCCGGCGGCGGGGAAAGGGGAGTATATTTT
CAISAGGGERGVYF
>TRBV7-9|.|.|TRBJ2-2
TGTGCCAGCAGCTTAGGGGTTTCCGGGGAGCTGTTTTTT
CASSLGVSGELFF
>TRBV7-9|.|.|TRBJ1-2
TGTGCCAGCAGCAACGACGGGCCTAAGGGCTACACCTTC
CASSNDGPKGYTF
>TRBV10-3|.|.|TRBJ2-2
TGTGCCATCAGTGGGACAGTCACCGGGGAGCTGTTTTTT
CAISGTVTGELFF
>TRBV12-3/TRBV12-4|.|many|TRBJ1-1
TGTGCCACCCAGGTGGACACTGAAGCTTTCTTT
CATQVDTEAFF
>TRBV19|.|many|TRBJ2-2
TGTGCCAGCTTAAAAACCGGGGAGCTGTTTTTT
CASLKTGELFF
>TRBV4-1|.|many|TRBJ2-5
TGCGCCAGCAGCCAAGAAGGCTATCAAGAGACCCAGTACTTC
CASSQEGYQETQYF
>TRBV9|.|.|TRBJ2-2
TGTGCCACCCTCCCGGCTAGCGTTAACACCGGGGAGCTGTTTTTT
CATLPASVNTGELFF
>TRBV7-2|.|many|TRBJ2-7
TGTGCCAGCAATGCCGGGACAACCTACGAGCAGTACTTC
CASNAGTTYEQYF
>TRBV5-1|.|.|TRBJ1-1
TGCGCCAGCAGCTTGGTTCCGGAGACAGGCACTGAAGCTTTCTTT
CASSLVPETGTEAFF
>TRBV20-1|.|many|TRBJ1-1
TGCAGTGCTACCCAGGGAGGGCAGGATAACACTGAAGCTTTCTTT
CSATQGGQDNTEAFF
>TRBV7-9|.|few|TRBJ1-5
TGTGCCAGCAGCTTAGCCCACGGGCAGGGCAAGCAGCCCCAGCATTTT
CASSLAHGQGKQPQHF
>TRBV29-1|.|.|TRBJ2-5
TGCAGCGCAAAAGGACCGCCGAGCTGGGCGGTCGGTGAGACCCAGTACTTC
CSAKGPPSWAVGETQYF
>TRBV9|TRBD1|.|TRBJ1-2
TGTGCCAGCAGCGCATACGCGACAGGGGGGAAGGATGGCTACACCTTC
CASSAYATGGKDGYTF
>TRBV10-2|TRBD1|.|TRBJ1-1
TGCGCCAGCTCGGCCATTAACCGGAGGGGGCGATTCACTGAAGCTTTCTTT
CASSAINRRGRFTEAFF
>TRBV14|.|.|TRBJ2-5
TGTGCCAGCAGCCGGTCAGCAGGTCCCGAGACCCAGTACTTC
CASSRSAGPETQYF
>TRBV7-9|.|.|TRBJ1-6
TGTGCCAGCAGCTTATCAGGGGCGTACGGAAGACCCCTCCACTTT
CASSLSGAYGRPLHF
>TRBV7-2|TRBD2|few|TRBJ2-7
TGTGCCAGCAGCTTTTGGTCTAGCGGGAGAGAGTACGAGCAGTACTTC
CASSFWSSGREYEQYF
>TRBV10-1|.|.|TRBJ2-2
TGCGCCAGCAGTCGGACACCTGACACCGGGGAGCTGTTTTTT
CASSRTPDTGELFF
>TRBV7-9|.|many|TRBJ1-1
TGTGCCAGCAGCTTAGTTTCTCCGGGCGAAGCTTTCTTT
CASSLVSPGEAFF
>TRBV9|.|.|TRBJ1-6
TGTGCCAGCAGCGCTGTAGACATTTTAGGTTCACCCCTCCACTTT
CASSAVDILGSPLHF
>TRBV25-1|.|.|TRBJ2-7
TGTGCCAGCAGTTCTCTCGGGACCAATAAGGACTACGAGCAGTACTTC
CASSSLGTNKDYEQYF
>TRBV24-1|TRBD1|.|TRBJ2-2
TGTGCCACCAGTGACCGGACAGGACCAAACACCGGGGAGCTGTTTTTT
CATSDRTGPNTGELFF
>TRBV10-2|.|.|TRBJ2-7
TGCGCCAGCAGTGAGCGTTTGTACGAGCAGTACTTC
CASSERLYEQYF
>TRBV29-1|.|many|TRBJ1-1
TGCAGCGTCGCTATACAGGGTTGGACTGAAGCTTTCTTT
CSVAIQGWTEAFF
>TRBV12-3/TRBV12-4|.|few|TRBJ1-4
TGTGCCAGCAGCCTCATACAGGGAACGGGTGAAAAACTGTTTTTT
CASSLIQGTGEKLFF
>TRBV5-1|TRBD2|.|TRBJ2-7
TGCGCCAGCCGCCAGCTTGGGACTAGCGGATCCTACGAGCAGTACTTC
CASRQLGTSGSYEQYF
>TRBV7-6|.|.|TRBJ1-1
TGTGCCAGCAGCTTAGGGGAGGAGGGGTCGAACACTGAAGCTTTCTTT
CASSLGEEGSNTEAFF
>TRBV2|TRBD2|few|TRBJ2-5
TGTGCCAGCAGGGGACTAGTAACGGACTTC
CASRGLVTDF